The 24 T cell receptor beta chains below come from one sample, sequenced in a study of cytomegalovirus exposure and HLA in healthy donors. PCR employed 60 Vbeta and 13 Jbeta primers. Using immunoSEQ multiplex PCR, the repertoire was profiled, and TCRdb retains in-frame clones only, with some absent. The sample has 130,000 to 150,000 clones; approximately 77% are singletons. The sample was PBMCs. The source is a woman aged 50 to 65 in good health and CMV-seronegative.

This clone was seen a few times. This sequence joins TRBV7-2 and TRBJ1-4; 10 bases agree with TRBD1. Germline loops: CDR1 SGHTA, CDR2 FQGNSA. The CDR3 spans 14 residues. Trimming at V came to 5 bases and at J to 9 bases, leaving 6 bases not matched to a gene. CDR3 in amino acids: CASSRQGAGQKLFF. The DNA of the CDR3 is TGTGCCAGCAGCCGACAGGGGGCGGGCCAAAAACTGTTTTTT.

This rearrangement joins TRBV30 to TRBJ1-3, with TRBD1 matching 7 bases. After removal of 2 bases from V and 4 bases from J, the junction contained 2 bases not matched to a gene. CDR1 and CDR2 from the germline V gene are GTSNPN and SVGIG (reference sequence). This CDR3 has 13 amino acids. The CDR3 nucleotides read TGTGCCTGGAGTAGGGGGCAGGGAAACACCATATATTTT. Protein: CAWSRGQGNTIYF.

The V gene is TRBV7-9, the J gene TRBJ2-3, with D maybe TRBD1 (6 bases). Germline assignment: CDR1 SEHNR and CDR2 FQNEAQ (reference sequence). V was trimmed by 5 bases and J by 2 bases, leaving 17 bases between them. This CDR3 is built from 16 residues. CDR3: CASSPRGSLDTDTQYF. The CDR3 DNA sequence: TGTGCCAGCAGCCCAAGGGGGTCCCTTGACACAGATACGCAGTATTTT.

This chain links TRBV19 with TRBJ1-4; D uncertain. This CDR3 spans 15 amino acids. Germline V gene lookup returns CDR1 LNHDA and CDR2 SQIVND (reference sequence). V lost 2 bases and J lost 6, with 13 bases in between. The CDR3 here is CASSITPGSYEKLFF. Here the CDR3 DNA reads TGTGCCAGTAGTATAACTCCGGGGAGTTATGAAAAACTGTTTTTT. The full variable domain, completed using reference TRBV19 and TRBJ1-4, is DGGITQSPKYLFRKEGQNVTLSCEQNLNHDAMYWYRQDPGQGLRLIYYSQIVNDFQKGDIAEGYSVSREKKESFPLTVTSAQKNPTAFYLCASSITPGSYEKLFFGSGTQLSVL.

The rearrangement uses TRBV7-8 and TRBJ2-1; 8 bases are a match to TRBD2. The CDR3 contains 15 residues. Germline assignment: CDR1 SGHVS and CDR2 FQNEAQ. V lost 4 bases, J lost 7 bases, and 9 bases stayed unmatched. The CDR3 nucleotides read TGTGCCAGCAGCTCTGAGCGGGGGAGAGGGAATGAGCAGTTCTTC. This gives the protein CASSSERGRGNEQFF.

CDR3 nucleotide sequence: TGTGCCAGCAGTTCGGACTGGAACACTGAAGCTTTCTTT. It translates to CASSSDWNTEAFF. The chain recombines TRBV6-6 with TRBJ1-1, with D hard to call. The germline V gene encodes CDR1 MNHNY and CDR2 SVGAGI (reference sequence). V was pared by 4 bases and J by 1 base, with 7 bases between. This CDR3 contains 13 residues.

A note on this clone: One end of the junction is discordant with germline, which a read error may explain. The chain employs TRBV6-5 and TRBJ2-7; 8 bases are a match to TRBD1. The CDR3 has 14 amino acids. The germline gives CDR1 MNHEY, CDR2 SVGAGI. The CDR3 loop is CASSQDRVSSEHYF. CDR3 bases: TGTGCCAGCAGCCAGGACAGGGTGTCTTCCGAGCATTACTTC.

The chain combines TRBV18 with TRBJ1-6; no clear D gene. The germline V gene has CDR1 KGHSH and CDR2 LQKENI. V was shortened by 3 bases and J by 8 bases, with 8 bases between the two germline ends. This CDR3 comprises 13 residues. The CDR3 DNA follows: TGTGCCAGCTCACCTAACGGGGATTCACCCCTCCACTTT. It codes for CASSPNGDSPLHF.

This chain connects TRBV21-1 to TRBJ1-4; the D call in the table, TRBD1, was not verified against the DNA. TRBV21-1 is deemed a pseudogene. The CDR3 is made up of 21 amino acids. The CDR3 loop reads CASSKGPRRGGDSRYNEKLFF. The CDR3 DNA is TGTGCCAGCAGCAAAGGGCCCAGGAGGGGCGGGGACAGTAGATATAATGAAAAACTGTTTTTT.

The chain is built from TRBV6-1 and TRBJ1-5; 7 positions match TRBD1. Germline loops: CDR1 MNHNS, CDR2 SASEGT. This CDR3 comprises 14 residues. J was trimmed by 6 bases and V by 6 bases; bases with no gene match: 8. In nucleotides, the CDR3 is TGTGCCAGCAGAGAGGACAGGAGAGGTCAGCCCCAGCATTTT. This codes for CASREDRRGQPQHF.

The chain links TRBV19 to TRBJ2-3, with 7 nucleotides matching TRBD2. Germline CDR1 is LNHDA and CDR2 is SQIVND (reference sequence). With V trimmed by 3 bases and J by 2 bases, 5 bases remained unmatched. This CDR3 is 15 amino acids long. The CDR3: CASSIYGGYTDTQYF. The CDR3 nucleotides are TGTGCCAGTAGTATTTACGGGGGGTACACAGATACGCAGTATTTT.

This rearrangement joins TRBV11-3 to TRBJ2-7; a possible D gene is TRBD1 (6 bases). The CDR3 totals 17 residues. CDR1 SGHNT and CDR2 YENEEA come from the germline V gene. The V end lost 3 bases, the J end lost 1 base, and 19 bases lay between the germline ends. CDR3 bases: TGTGCCAGCAGCTTCCCCGTCGGGACAAGGGAGTCCTACGAGCAGTACTTC. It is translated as CASSFPVGTRESYEQYF.

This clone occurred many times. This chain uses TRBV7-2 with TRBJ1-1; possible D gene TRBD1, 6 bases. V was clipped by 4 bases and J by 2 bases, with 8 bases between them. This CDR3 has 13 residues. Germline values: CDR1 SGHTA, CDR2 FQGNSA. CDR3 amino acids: CASSWTENTEAFF. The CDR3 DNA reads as TGTGCCAGCAGCTGGACAGAAAACACTGAAGCTTTCTTT.

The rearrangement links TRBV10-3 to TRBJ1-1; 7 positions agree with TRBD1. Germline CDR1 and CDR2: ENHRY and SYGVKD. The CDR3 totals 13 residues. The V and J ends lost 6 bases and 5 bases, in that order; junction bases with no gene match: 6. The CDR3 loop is CAIRSTGRTEAFF. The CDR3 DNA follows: TGTGCCATCAGATCGACAGGGAGGACTGAAGCTTTCTTT.

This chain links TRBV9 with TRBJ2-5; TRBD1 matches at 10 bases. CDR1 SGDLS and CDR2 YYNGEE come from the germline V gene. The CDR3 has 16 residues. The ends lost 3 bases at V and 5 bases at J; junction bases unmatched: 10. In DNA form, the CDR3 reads TGTGCCAGCAGCGAGCGACAGGGGGCGGTGGTGGAGACCCAGTACTTC. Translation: CASSERQGAVVETQYF.

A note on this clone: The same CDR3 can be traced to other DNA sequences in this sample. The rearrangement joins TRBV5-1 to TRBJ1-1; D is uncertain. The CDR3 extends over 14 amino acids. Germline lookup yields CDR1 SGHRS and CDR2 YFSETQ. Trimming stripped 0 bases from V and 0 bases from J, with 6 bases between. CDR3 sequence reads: CASSLGQVNTEAFF. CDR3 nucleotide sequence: TGCGCCAGCAGCTTGGGGCAGGTGAACACTGAAGCTTTCTTT.

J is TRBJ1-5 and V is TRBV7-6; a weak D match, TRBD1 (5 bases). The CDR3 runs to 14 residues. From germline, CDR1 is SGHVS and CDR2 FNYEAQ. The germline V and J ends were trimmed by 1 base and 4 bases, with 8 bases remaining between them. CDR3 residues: CASSLGGGNQPQHF. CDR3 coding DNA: TGTGCCAGCAGCTTAGGGGGGGGAAATCAGCCCCAGCATTTT.

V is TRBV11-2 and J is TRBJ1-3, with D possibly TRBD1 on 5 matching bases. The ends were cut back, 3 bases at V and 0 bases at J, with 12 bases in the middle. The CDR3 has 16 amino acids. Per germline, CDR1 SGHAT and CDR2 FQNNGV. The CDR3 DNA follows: TGTGCCAGCAGCTTTCTCATGGGGGGCTCTGGAAACACCATATATTTT. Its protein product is CASSFLMGGSGNTIYF.

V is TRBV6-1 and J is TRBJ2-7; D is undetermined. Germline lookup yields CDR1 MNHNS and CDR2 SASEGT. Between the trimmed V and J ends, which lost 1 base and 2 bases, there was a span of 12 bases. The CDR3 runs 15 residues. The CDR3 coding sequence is TGTGCCAGCAGTGAAGTACCCTCACTTGCCTACGAGCAGTACTTC. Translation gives CASSEVPSLAYEQYF.

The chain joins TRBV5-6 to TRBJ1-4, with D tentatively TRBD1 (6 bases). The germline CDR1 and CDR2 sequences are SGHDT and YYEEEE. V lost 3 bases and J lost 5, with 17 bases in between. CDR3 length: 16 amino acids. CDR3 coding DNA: TGTGCCAGCAGCTCAACAACAGGGTTGGGGAATGAAAAACTGTTTTTT. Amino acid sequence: CASSSTTGLGNEKLFF.

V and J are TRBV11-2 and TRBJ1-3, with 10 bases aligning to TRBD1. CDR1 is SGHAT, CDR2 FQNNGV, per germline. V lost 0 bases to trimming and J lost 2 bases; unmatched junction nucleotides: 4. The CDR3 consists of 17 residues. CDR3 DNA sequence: TGTGCCAGCAGCTTAGATCTGGGACAGGGGCCTGGAAACACCATATATTTT. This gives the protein CASSLDLGQGPGNTIYF.

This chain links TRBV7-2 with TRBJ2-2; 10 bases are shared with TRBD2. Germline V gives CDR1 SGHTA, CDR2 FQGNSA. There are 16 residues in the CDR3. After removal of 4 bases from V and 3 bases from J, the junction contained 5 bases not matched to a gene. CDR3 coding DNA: TGTGCCAGCAGCTCATCTAGCGGGGGCTACACCGGGGAGCTGTTTTTT. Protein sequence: CASSSSSGGYTGELFF.

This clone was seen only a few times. DNA of the CDR3: TGCAGCGTTGATCGTCAGGGGGCCGGGGAGCTGTTTTTT. Protein: CSVDRQGAGELFF. The V and J genes are TRBV29-1 and TRBJ2-2, with 7 bases matching TRBD1. The germline CDR1 and CDR2 sequences are SQVTM and ANQGSEA. This CDR3 has 13 residues. V lost 3 bases and J lost 6; bases outside the gene matches: 4.

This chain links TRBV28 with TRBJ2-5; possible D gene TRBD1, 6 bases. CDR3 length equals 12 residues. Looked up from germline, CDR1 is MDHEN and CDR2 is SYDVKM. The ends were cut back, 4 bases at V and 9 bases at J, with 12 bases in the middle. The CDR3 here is CASSSTPGAQYF. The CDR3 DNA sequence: TGTGCCAGCAGTTCAACGCCAGGGGCCCAGTACTTC. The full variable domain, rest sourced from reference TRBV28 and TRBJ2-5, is DVKVTQSSRYLVKRTGEKVFLECVQDMDHENMFWYRQDPGLGLRLIYFSYDVKMKEKGDIPEGYSVSREKKERFSLILESASTNQTSMYLCASSSTPGAQYFGPGTRLLVL.